One sample yielded the 27 T cell receptor beta chains listed below, sequenced in a study of blood T cell repertoires in COVID-19. Here immunoSEQ multiplex PCR was the method, and the copy in TCRdb shows in-frame clones only, minus some. The sample contains approximately 330,000 clones, around 89% of which appear only once. The sequencing input was peripheral blood. The receptor set was obtained from a woman aged 45 to 65 with active or convalescent COVID-19.

This clone was detected once. The chain couples TRBV6-6 to TRBJ1-5; a weak D match, TRBD1 (5 bases). Between the trimmed V and J ends, which lost 7 bases and 2 bases, there was a span of 18 bases. The CDR3 covers 16 residues. CDR1 and CDR2 (germline): MNHNY, SVGAGI (reference sequence). CDR3 residues: CASTGTGQAGNQPQHF. The CDR3 DNA is TGTGCCAGCACCGGAACAGGTCAGGCAGGCAATCAGCCCCAGCATTTT.

This rearrangement joins TRBV12-3 or TRBV12-4 to TRBJ2-7, with 7 bases identical to TRBD1. With V trimmed by 8 bases and J by 6 bases, 7 bases remained unmatched. This CDR3 region has 12 residues. The CDR3 here is CASSDRAGEQYF. The DNA for the CDR3 is TGTGCCAGCTCTGACAGGGCTGGCGAGCAGTACTTC.

This chain uses TRBV10-3 with TRBJ2-6; tentative D call: TRBD2 (6 bases). CDR3 length equals 14 residues. Trimming pared 5 bases from V and 8 bases from J, leaving 13 bases between. The germline CDR1 and CDR2 sequences are ENHRY and SYGVKD. This chain's CDR3 is CAISSIAGPNVLTF. In DNA form, the CDR3 reads TGTGCCATCAGTTCCATTGCGGGGCCCAACGTCCTGACTTTC.

This chain joins TRBV19 and TRBJ2-7; perhaps TRBD2 as D (6 bases). The CDR3 totals 14 residues. Between the trimmed V and J ends, which lost 3 bases and 5 bases, there was a span of 14 bases. CDR1 and CDR2 (germline): LNHDA, SQIVND (reference sequence). The CDR3 nucleotides are TGTGCCAGTAGTATGATAGGAGGAGGGGACGAGCAGTACTTC. Protein: CASSMIGGGDEQYF.

The CDR3 is CAISEGQGGPYNEQFF. CDR3 sequence (DNA): TGTGCCATCAGTGAGGGACAGGGGGGTCCCTACAATGAGCAGTTCTTC. The chain combines TRBV10-3 with TRBJ2-1, with 10 bases aligning to TRBD1. CDR1 is ENHRY, CDR2 SYGVKD, per germline. J was trimmed by 2 bases and V by 2 bases; bases with no gene match: 3. The CDR3 runs to 16 residues.

V gene TRBV6-2 or TRBV6-3 combines with J gene TRBJ1-1, with D unresolved. The CDR3 is 12 amino acids. V was pared by 2 bases and J by 6 bases, with 7 bases between. Germline CDR1 is MNHEY and CDR2 is SVGEGT. CDR3 sequence: CASSYPAAEAFF. DNA for the CDR3: TGTGCCAGCAGTTACCCGGCGGCTGAAGCTTTCTTT.

The V gene is TRBV18, the J gene TRBJ2-2, with D possibly being TRBD1 (5 bases). The CDR3 is 13 amino acids. With 1 base removed from V and 6 bases from J, the gap between germline ends came to 6 bases. Germline CDR1 reads KGHSH; CDR2 reads LQKENI. As DNA, the CDR3 is TGTGCCAGCTCACCACAGGGGCCCGGGGAGCTGTTTTTT. Protein: CASSPQGPGELFF.

This clone was detected only a few times. The rearrangement links TRBV27 to TRBJ1-3; TRBD1 agrees at 7 bases. CDR1 is MNHEY, CDR2 SMNVEV, per germline (reference sequence). After removal of 6 bases from V and 0 bases from J, the junction contained 8 bases not matched to a gene. This CDR3 contains 16 residues. CDR3 residues: CASSRQGGYSGNTIYF. In DNA, the CDR3 is TGTGCCAGCAGCCGACAGGGAGGCTACTCTGGAAACACCATATATTTT.

The chain combines TRBV27 with TRBJ2-7; tentative D call: TRBD2 (7 bases). CDR3 size: 17 residues. Germline CDR1 MNHEY, CDR2 SMNVEV (reference sequence). Trimming pared 2 bases from V and 7 bases from J, leaving 24 bases between. Written as DNA, the CDR3 is TGTGCCAGCAGTTTAGGAGCCCTTAGGGGGGGTCGAGATGAGCAGTACTTC. Translated, it gives CASSLGALRGGRDEQYF.

The chain joins TRBV5-1 to TRBJ2-1; 10 bases line up with TRBD2. With 1 base clipped from V and 8 bases from J, the junction kept 6 bases outside the gene matches. This CDR3 is built from 15 residues. CDR1 is SGHRS, CDR2 YFSETQ, per germline. The CDR3 region has the DNA TGCGCCAGCAGCTTGTATTCTAGCGGGAGCTATGAGCAGTTCTTC. It codes for CASSLYSSGSYEQFF.

The CDR3 is CASSKCDGGTTDTQYF. The DNA of the CDR3 is TGTGCCAGCAGCAAATGTGACGGGGGAACCACAGATACGCAGTATTTT. V gene TRBV21-1 combines with J gene TRBJ2-3; TRBD2 was called by the table and not checked on the DNA. TRBV21-1 is a pseudogene segment. The CDR3 has 16 residues.

This chain connects TRBV27 to TRBJ2-3; 13 bases map to TRBD2. The CDR3 runs 20 residues. Per the germline V gene, CDR1 is MNHEY and CDR2 is SMNVEV (reference sequence). V trimming: 2 bases; J trimming: 1 base; junction bases outside the gene matches: 12. As DNA, the CDR3 is TGTGCCAGCAGTTTAAGAGTACGACTAGCGGGGGGCCAGGGCACAGATACGCAGTATTTT. Residues: CASSLRVRLAGGQGTDTQYF.

The chain uses TRBV6-2 or TRBV6-3 and TRBJ2-2; perhaps TRBD2 as D (6 bases). CDR3 length: 15 amino acids. CDR1 and CDR2 (germline): MNHEY, SVGEGT. V was cut by 2 bases and J by 4 bases, with 11 bases left in between. CDR3 amino acids: CASSYVTSVTGELFF. CDR3 bases: TGTGCCAGCAGTTACGTGACTAGTGTCACCGGGGAGCTGTTTTTT.

The chain employs TRBV2 and TRBJ2-1; D is possibly TRBD2 (6 bases). This CDR3 has 16 residues. V was cut by 6 bases and J by 0 bases, with 15 bases left in between. The V gene's germline CDR1 is SNHLY and CDR2 FYNNEI. CDR3: CASRPPGLPSYNEQFF. DNA for the CDR3: TGTGCCAGCAGGCCTCCGGGACTCCCCTCCTACAATGAGCAGTTCTTC. The variable domain in full, with the rest retrieved from reference TRBV2 and TRBJ2-1, is EPEVTQTPSHQVTQMGQEVILRCVPISNHLYFYWYRQILGQKVEFLVSFYNNEISEKSEIFDDQFSVERPDGSNFTLKIRSTKLEDSAMYFCASRPPGLPSYNEQFFGPGTRLTVL.

The J gene is TRBJ2-7, the V gene TRBV7-2; 9 bases line up with TRBD1. After removal of 5 bases from V and 0 bases from J, the junction contained 2 bases not matched to a gene. Germline loops: CDR1 SGHTA, CDR2 FQGNSA. CDR3 length equals 14 residues. The CDR3 bases are TGTGCCAGCAGCGCGACAGGGGGCTCCTACGAGCAGTACTTC. The encoded protein is CASSATGGSYEQYF.

The chain uses TRBV3-1 (or the pseudogene TRBV3-2) and TRBJ1-5; TRBD1 matches 10 bases. This CDR3 contains 17 residues. Germline lookup yields CDR1 LGHDT and CDR2 YNNKEL (reference sequence). After removal of 8 bases from V and 5 bases from J, the junction contained 15 bases not matched to a gene. The chain's CDR3 is CASLPGQGLKSDQPQHF. CDR3 nucleotide sequence: TGTGCCAGCCTACCGGGACAGGGGCTAAAATCGGATCAGCCCCAGCATTTT.

The chain joins TRBV5-1 to TRBJ2-1; 7 bases fit TRBD1. The CDR3 has 16 amino acids. Germline CDR1 and CDR2: SGHRS and YFSETQ. After removal of 0 bases from V and 5 bases from J, the junction contained 8 bases not matched to a gene. CDR3 DNA sequence: TGCGCCAGCAGCTTGGGGGCCCGGGGACAGAACAATGAGCAGTTCTTC. It specifies CASSLGARGQNNEQFF.

Comments on this clone: The junction shows a germline mismatch at one end, possibly a read error. The gene calls are TRBV6-1 and TRBJ1-5; 9 nucleotides line up with TRBD1. Germline V CDR1 and CDR2: MNHNS, SASEGT. This CDR3 spans 15 amino acids. CDR3 in DNA: TGTGCCAGCAGGGAAGGGACAGGGTCTGGGCAGCCCCAGCATTTT. Residues: CASREGTGSGQPQHF.

The chain joins TRBV7-2 to TRBJ2-5; 10 bases are shared with TRBD1. Germline loops: CDR1 SGHTA, CDR2 FQGNSA. Losses at the gene ends were 5 bases for V and 2 bases for J; bases not matched to a gene: 5. The CDR3 is made up of 15 amino acids. CDR3 DNA sequence: TGTGCCAGCAGCATCGACAGGGGGCCACAAGAGACCCAGTACTTC. Translated, it gives CASSIDRGPQETQYF. Together with reference TRBV7-2 and TRBJ2-5, the CDR3 gives the full variable domain: GAGVSQSPSNKVTEKGKDVELRCDPISGHTALYWYRQSLGQGLEFLIYFQGNSAPDKSGLPSDRFSAERTGGSVSTLTIQRTQQEDSAVYLCASSIDRGPQETQYFGPGTRLLVL.

The chain joins TRBV7-3 to TRBJ2-1; a possible D gene is TRBD2 (6 bases). The CDR3 contains 15 residues. The germline V gene has CDR1 SGHTA and CDR2 FQGTGA. V was shortened by 1 base and J by 8 bases, with 15 bases between the two germline ends. The chain's CDR3 is CASSLKGRGGDEQFF. CDR3 bases: TGTGCCAGCAGCTTAAAGGGGCGGGGTGGCGATGAGCAGTTCTTC.

V usage is TRBV5-4 and J usage is TRBJ2-5, with 9 bases identical to TRBD2. This CDR3 has 18 amino acids. The V gene's germline CDR1 is SGHNT and CDR2 YYREEE (reference sequence). V was clipped by 1 base and J by 4 bases; unmatched bases: 14. CDR3 loop: CASSLRASGVHSRETQYF. The CDR3 DNA is TGTGCCAGCAGCTTGAGGGCTAGCGGGGTTCATTCGCGAGAGACCCAGTACTTC.

J is TRBJ1-3 and V is TRBV7-9; no clear D gene. CDR1 and CDR2 (germline): SEHNR, FQNEAQ (reference sequence). This CDR3 spans 13 amino acids. V lost 5 bases to trimming and J lost 0 bases, with 5 bases between them. CDR3 nucleotide sequence: TGTGCCAGCAGCCCCCGCTCTGGAAACACCATATATTTT. Encoded protein: CASSPRSGNTIYF.

A single count supports this clone. V gene TRBV27 combines with J gene TRBJ2-7; 8 bases line up with TRBD2. Germline CDR1 and CDR2: MNHEY and SMNVEV (reference sequence). Germline trimming cut 2 bases from V and 4 bases from J; bases unmatched to any gene: 7. CDR3 length: 15 residues. The CDR3 DNA reads as TGTGCCAGCAGTTTAACGAGAGCGGGAGCTTACGAGCAGTACTTC. Encoded protein: CASSLTRAGAYEQYF.

The chain couples TRBV24-1 to TRBJ1-2; 12 nucleotides agree with TRBD1. Germline CDR1 KGHDR, CDR2 SFDVKD. The CDR3 runs 15 residues. J lost 6 bases, V lost 3 bases, and 4 bases had no gene match. The CDR3 nucleotides read TGTGCCACCAGTGATCCCGGGACAGGGGGCGATGGCTACACCTTC. Residues: CATSDPGTGGDGYTF.

V and J are TRBV4-1 and TRBJ1-1, with D possibly TRBD1 on 5 matching bases. The CDR3 runs 15 residues. The V gene's germline CDR1 is MGHRA and CDR2 YSYEKL. With 1 base removed from V and 5 bases from J, the gap between germline ends came to 14 bases. The DNA for the CDR3 is TGCGCCAGCAGCCAAGTTTTCAGGGTGTGGACTGAAGCTTTCTTT. It specifies CASSQVFRVWTEAFF.

The chain has TRBV19 and TRBJ2-1, with D perhaps matching TRBD1 (6 bases). V was clipped by 7 bases and J by 4 bases, with 20 bases between them. The CDR3 is 16 amino acids. Germline V CDR1 and CDR2: LNHDA, SQIVND (reference sequence). Written as DNA, the CDR3 is TGTGCCAGTAACCAACCCCGACTTAGGGGGTACAATGAGCAGTTCTTC. Protein sequence: CASNQPRLRGYNEQFF.

The J gene is TRBJ2-7, the V gene TRBV4-3, with 7 nucleotides matching TRBD1. Germline CDR1 is LGHNA and CDR2 is YSLEER. CDR3 length: 16 amino acids. V was pared by 0 bases and J by 0 bases, with 5 bases of the junction left unmatched. The CDR3 protein is CASSQDRDSSSYEQYF. The CDR3 nucleotides read TGCGCCAGCAGCCAAGACAGGGACAGCAGCTCCTACGAGCAGTACTTC.